This passage covers 9 T cell receptor beta chains from one sample sequenced in a study of T cells in Graves' hyperthyroidism and ophthalmopathy. RNA transcripts yielded amplified TCR beta CDR3 regions. The HTBI set primed first-round TCR CDR3 RT-PCR. Via MiXCR, TCRdb re-called the multiplex PCR reads, giving one row per CDR3 protein. The sample lists about 840,000 distinct CDR3 sequences, 38% occurring once. Material for sequencing was blood. These receptors all stem from a man in his late teens or twenties with Graves' hyperthyroidism.

This clonotype has at least ten counts. The V call is TRBV7-9, the J call TRBJ1-1; D unclear. Germline CDR1 SEHNR, CDR2 FQNEAQ (reference sequence). V gave up 5 bases and J gave up 1 base, with 14 bases separating them. The CDR3 is 15 residues long. The CDR3, as DNA: TGTGCCAGCAGCAAGCCGTCGGGCGGGAACACTGAAGCTTTCTTT. It encodes CASSKPSGGNTEAFF.

This clonotype was found many times. This chain uses TRBV20-1 with TRBJ2-7, with 8 bases that match TRBD1. V lost 0 bases, J lost 2 bases, and 6 bases stayed unmatched. CDR3 length equals 15 residues. CDR1 and CDR2 from the germline V gene are DFQATT and SNEGSKA (reference sequence). CDR3 DNA: TGCAGTGCTAGAGAGGGGGAACAGGGGGCCTACGAGCAGTACTTC. Translating it yields CSAREGEQGAYEQYF.

With respect to this clonotype: A much larger clonotype is one base distant, so this may be a read error. The chain recombines TRBV4-1 with TRBJ2-7; 10 positions agree with TRBD2. Germline V gene data show CDR1 as MGHRA and CDR2 as YSYEKL. Losses at the gene ends were 2 bases for V and 2 bases for J; bases not matched to a gene: 3. This CDR3 comprises 15 residues. The CDR3, as DNA: TGCGCCAGCAGCCAACAGCTAGCGGGAGCCTACGAGCAGTACTTC. Its translation is CASSQQLAGAYEQYF.

This clonotype was seen a handful of times. The chain employs TRBV12-5 and TRBJ1-2; the D gene is possibly TRBD1 (6 bases). Germline V gene sequence: CDR1 LGHNT, CDR2 FRNRAP. Trimming stripped 3 bases from V and 3 bases from J, with 11 bases between. CDR3 length: 14 residues. CDR3 amino acids: CASGFGGAHYGYTF. CDR3 in DNA: TGTGCTAGTGGTTTCGGGGGCGCCCACTATGGCTACACCTTC. Based on the CDR3 plus reference TRBV12-5 and TRBJ1-2, the full variable domain is DARVTQTPRHKVTEMGQEVTMRCQPILGHNTVFWYRQTMMQGLELLAYFRNRAPLDDSGMPKDRFSAEMPDATLATLKIQPSEPRDSAVYFCASGFGGAHYGYTFGSGTRLTVV.

This chain uses TRBV7-9 with TRBJ1-2; D not certain. This CDR3 is built from 15 residues. Looked up from germline, CDR1 is SEHNR and CDR2 is FQNEAQ (reference sequence). Deletions cut 4 bases from V and 8 bases from J, with 20 bases between. The CDR3 coding sequence is TGTGCCAGCAGCTCCCCGAGCACACGCCGTGGAGGCTACACCTTC. This sequence encodes CASSSPSTRRGGYTF.

The gene calls are TRBV29-1 and TRBJ1-3; D is ambiguous. The CDR3 has 13 amino acids. The V gene lost 1 base and the J gene lost 10 bases, with 14 bases spanning the gap. Germline CDR1 and CDR2: SQVTM and ANQGSEA. The CDR3 spells CSVEGTKVETIYF. CDR3 bases: TGCAGCGTTGAAGGGACTAAGGTGGAGACCATATATTTT. Full variable domain (rest looked up from reference TRBV29-1 and TRBJ1-3): SAVISQKPSRDICQRGTSLTIQCQVDSQVTMMFWYRQQPGQSLTLIATANQGSEATYESGFVIDKFPISRPNLTFSTLTVSNMSPEDSSIYLCSVEGTKVETIYFGEGSWLTVV.

This chain joins TRBV9 and TRBJ2-7; no definite D call. Germline assignment: CDR1 SGDLS and CDR2 YYNGEE. The V end lost 0 bases, the J end lost 3 bases, and 13 bases lay between the germline ends. The CDR3 loop spans 15 amino acids. CDR3 in DNA: TGTGCCAGCAGCGTAGGGAACGTAGGCCGCTACGAGCAGTACTTC. This gives the protein CASSVGNVGRYEQYF.

CDR3 bases: TGTGCCAGCAGCCCCCATTACGAGGGTGAGACCCAGTACTTC. Translated: CASSPHYEGETQYF. V gene TRBV7-8 combines with J gene TRBJ2-5; D is perhaps TRBD2 (5 bases). The CDR3 loop spans 14 amino acids. Trimming cost V 5 bases and J 5 bases, with 15 bases left between them. Germline V gives CDR1 SGHVS, CDR2 FQNEAQ.

This clonotype was seen many times. The V and J genes are TRBV7-2 and TRBJ1-4; D is unclear. The CDR3 runs 14 residues. Deletions cut 5 bases from V and 4 bases from J, with 11 bases between. The germline V gene has CDR1 SGHTA and CDR2 FQGNSA. CDR3: CASSEQSGNEKLFF. In DNA form, the CDR3 reads TGTGCCAGCAGCGAACAGAGTGGTAATGAAAAACTGTTTTTT. The entire variable domain, with the rest obtained from reference TRBV7-2 and TRBJ1-4, is as follows: GAGVSQSPSNKVTEKGKDVELRCDPISGHTALYWYRQSLGQGLEFLIYFQGNSAPDKSGLPSDRFSAERTGGSVSTLTIQRTQQEDSAVYLCASSEQSGNEKLFFGSGTQLSVL.